This T cell receptor (beta chain) is from a study of blood T cell repertoires in COVID-19. The CDR3 extends over 14 amino acids. Deletions cut 3 bases from V and 6 bases from J, with 12 bases between. Germline V gives CDR1 LNHDA, CDR2 SQIVND (reference sequence). TCRdb's copy holds only in-frame clones and misses some; the assay was immunoSEQ multiplex PCR. The sample lists approximately 210,000 clones, 80% occurring once. The V call is TRBV19, the J call TRBJ1-5; D unresolved. This clonotype was sampled from a man younger than 45 with acute COVID-19. Sequencing was performed on PBMCs or T cells enriched from blood (not recorded which). The CDR3 protein is CASSITVSGQPQHF. As DNA, the CDR3 is TGTGCCAGTAGTATCACGGTCAGCGGTCAGCCCCAGCATTTT.